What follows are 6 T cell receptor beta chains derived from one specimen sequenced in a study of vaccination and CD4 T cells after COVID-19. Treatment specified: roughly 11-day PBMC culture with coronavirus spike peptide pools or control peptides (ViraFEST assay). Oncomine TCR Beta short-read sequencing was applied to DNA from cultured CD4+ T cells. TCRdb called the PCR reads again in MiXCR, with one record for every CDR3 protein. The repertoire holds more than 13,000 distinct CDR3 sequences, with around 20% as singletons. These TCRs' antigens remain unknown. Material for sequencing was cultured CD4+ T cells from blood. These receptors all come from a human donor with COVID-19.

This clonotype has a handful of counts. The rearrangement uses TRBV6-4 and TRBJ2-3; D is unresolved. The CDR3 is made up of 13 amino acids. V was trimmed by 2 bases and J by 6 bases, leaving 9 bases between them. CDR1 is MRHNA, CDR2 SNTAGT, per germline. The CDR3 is CASSDRPADTQYF. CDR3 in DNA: TGTGCCAGCAGTGACCGTCCCGCCGATACGCAGTATTTT.

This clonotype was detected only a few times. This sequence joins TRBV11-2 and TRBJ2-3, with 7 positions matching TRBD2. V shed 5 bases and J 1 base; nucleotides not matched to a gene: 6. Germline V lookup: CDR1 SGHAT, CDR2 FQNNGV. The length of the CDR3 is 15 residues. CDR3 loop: CASSKTSRGTDTQYF. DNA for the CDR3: TGTGCCAGCAGCAAGACTAGCAGGGGCACAGATACGCAGTATTTT.

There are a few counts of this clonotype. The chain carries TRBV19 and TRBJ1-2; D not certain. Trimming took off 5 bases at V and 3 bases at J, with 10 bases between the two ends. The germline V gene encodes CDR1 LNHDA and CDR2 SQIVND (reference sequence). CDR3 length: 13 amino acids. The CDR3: CASSGSLHYGYTF. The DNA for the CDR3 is TGTGCCAGTAGTGGCAGTTTACACTATGGCTACACCTTC.

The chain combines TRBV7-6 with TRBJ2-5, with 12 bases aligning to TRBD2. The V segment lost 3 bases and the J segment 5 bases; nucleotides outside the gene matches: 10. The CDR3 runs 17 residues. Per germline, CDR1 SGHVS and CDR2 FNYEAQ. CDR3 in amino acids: CASSFGLAGGAEETQYF. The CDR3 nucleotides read TGTGCCAGCAGCTTCGGGCTAGCGGGGGGGGCCGAGGAGACCCAGTACTTC.

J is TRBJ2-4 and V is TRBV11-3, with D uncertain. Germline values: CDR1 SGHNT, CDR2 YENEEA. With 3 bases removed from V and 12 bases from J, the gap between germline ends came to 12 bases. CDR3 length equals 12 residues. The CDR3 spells CASSLRDQNQYF. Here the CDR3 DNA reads TGTGCCAGCAGCTTGAGAGATCAGAATCAGTACTTC.

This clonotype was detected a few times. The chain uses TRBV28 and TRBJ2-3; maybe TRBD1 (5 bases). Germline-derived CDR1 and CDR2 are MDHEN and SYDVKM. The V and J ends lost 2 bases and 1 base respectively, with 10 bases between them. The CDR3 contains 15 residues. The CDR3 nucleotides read TGTGCCAGCAGTTTACAGGGTTCTGGCACAGATACGCAGTATTTT. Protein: CASSLQGSGTDTQYF.